These 21 T cell receptor beta chains were all obtained from the same sample, sequenced in a study of OX40 agonist ivuxolimab in advanced cancers. Sequencing used immunoSEQ multiplex PCR; TCRdb keeps in-frame clones, though not all of them. Altogether 70,000 or so clones are present, 88% being singletons, with the ten largest covering under 2.5%. Sequenced material: CD4+ or CD8+ T cells sorted from blood, taken in a trial of the OX40 agonist ivuxolimab. Source of these receptors: an adult with an advanced solid tumor such as melanoma, head and neck, liver or kidney cancer.

V and J are TRBV10-3 and TRBJ1-4, with 10 bases that match TRBD1. The CDR3 has 13 residues. Germline-derived CDR1 and CDR2 are ENHRY and SYGVKD. The V segment lost 6 bases and the J segment 6 bases; nucleotides outside the gene matches: 1. The CDR3 sequence: CAIRGTGDEKLFF. The CDR3 DNA follows: TGTGCCATCAGGGGGACAGGGGATGAAAAACTGTTTTTT.

V usage is TRBV5-6 and J usage is TRBJ1-2; no clear D gene. Germline CDR1 SGHDT, CDR2 YYEEEE. The CDR3 runs to 13 residues. The V and J ends lost 0 bases and 5 bases respectively, with 8 bases between them. The CDR3 reads CASSLASRYGYTF. In nucleotides, the CDR3 is TGTGCCAGCAGCTTGGCTAGCAGGTATGGCTACACCTTC.

DNA for the CDR3: TGTGCCAGCAGTCCGGGACAGGGATTCGGCAATCAGCCCCAGCATTTT. It encodes CASSPGQGFGNQPQHF. The J gene is TRBJ1-5, the V gene TRBV27; 9 positions agree with TRBD1. The CDR3 covers 16 residues. Germline V CDR1 and CDR2: MNHEY, SMNVEV (reference sequence). The trim removed 5 bases at V and 2 bases at J, leaving 7 bases unmatched.

This chain joins TRBV19 and TRBJ1-1, with 11 bases matching TRBD1. CDR1 is LNHDA and CDR2 is SQIVND in the germline V gene (reference sequence). The CDR3 covers 15 residues. Trimming took 1 base from V and 4 from J; bases not matched to a gene: 2. This CDR3 is CASSIGDRGSTEAFF. The CDR3 DNA follows: TGTGCCAGTAGTATAGGGGACAGGGGGAGCACTGAAGCTTTCTTT.

The chain joins TRBV2 to TRBJ2-3; 7 positions match TRBD1. In germline, CDR1 is SNHLY, CDR2 FYNNEI. Losses at the gene ends were 6 bases for V and 5 bases for J; bases not matched to a gene: 5. The CDR3 sequence is 13 residues long. DNA of the CDR3: TGTGCCAGCAGGACAGGGCTGGGAGATACGCAGTATTTT. This translates into CASRTGLGDTQYF.

V is TRBV11-2 and J is TRBJ1-6; D is uncertain. Per germline, CDR1 SGHAT and CDR2 FQNNGV. Trimming cost V 0 bases and J 7 bases, with 10 bases left between them. The CDR3 is made up of 15 amino acids. CDR3 protein: CASSLEWGGNSPLHF. CDR3 DNA sequence: TGTGCCAGCAGCTTAGAATGGGGAGGCAATTCACCCCTCCACTTT.

CDR3 coding DNA: TGTGCCAGCAGTGAAGGAACAGGGGAAGAGACCCAGTACTTC. This encodes CASSEGTGEETQYF. The chain carries TRBV2 and TRBJ2-5, with 7 positions matching TRBD1. The J segment lost 3 bases and the V segment lost 1 base, leaving 2 bases of the junction unmatched. CDR1 SNHLY and CDR2 FYNNEI come from the germline V gene. The CDR3 consists of 14 residues.

The chain recombines TRBV6-5 with TRBJ2-3; D uncertain. V shed 0 bases and J shed 6 bases, with 10 bases lying between them. This CDR3 is built from 14 residues. Germline CDR1 is MNHEY and CDR2 is SVGAGI. The CDR3, as DNA: TGTGCCAGCAGTTACTCTCCAGGAACGGATACGCAGTATTTT. As protein: CASSYSPGTDTQYF.

This chain joins TRBV19 and TRBJ2-7; D not resolved. The CDR3 loop spans 14 amino acids. Germline V gives CDR1 LNHDA, CDR2 SQIVND (reference sequence). The V end lost 4 bases, the J end lost 0 bases, and 10 bases lay between the germline ends. The CDR3 bases are TGTGCCAGTAGTACCCTGGCAGGCTCCTACGAGCAGTACTTC. Translated: CASSTLAGSYEQYF. The whole variable domain, filled in from reference TRBV19 and TRBJ2-7, reads DGGITQSPKYLFRKEGQNVTLSCEQNLNHDAMYWYRQDPGQGLRLIYYSQIVNDFQKGDIAEGYSVSREKKESFPLTVTSAQKNPTAFYLCASSTLAGSYEQYFGPGTRLTVT.

The chain employs TRBV18 and TRBJ1-5; the D is unclear. This CDR3 has 15 amino acids. CDR1 is KGHSH, CDR2 LQKENI, per germline. V lost 2 bases to trimming and J lost 3 bases, with 11 bases between them. The DNA of the CDR3 is TGTGCCAGCTCACCAAAGGCTGACGTCAATCAGCCCCAGCATTTT. This encodes CASSPKADVNQPQHF.

The chain employs TRBV28 and TRBJ1-2; weak D call: TRBD1 (6 bases). Per germline, CDR1 MDHEN and CDR2 SYDVKM. The CDR3 sequence is 16 residues long. V lost 7 bases and J lost 4, with 22 bases in between. The CDR3 region is CASNTRDRNFTYGYTF. CDR3 bases: TGTGCCAGCAACACTCGCGACAGGAACTTCACCTATGGCTACACCTTC.

V and J are TRBV29-1 and TRBJ1-1; the D is unclear. Germline CDR1 SQVTM, CDR2 ANQGSEA. V gave up 8 bases and J gave up 3 bases, with 19 bases separating them. The CDR3 covers 14 residues. CDR3 protein: CSFSKTPAYTEAFF. The CDR3 DNA follows: TGCAGCTTCTCAAAGACTCCCGCCTACACTGAAGCTTTCTTT.

J is TRBJ2-3 and V is TRBV19; D is perhaps TRBD1 (6 bases). The V end was cut by 9 bases, the J end by 0 bases, with 13 bases between. The length of the CDR3 is 14 residues. CDR1 LNHDA and CDR2 SQIVND come from the germline V gene (reference sequence). The CDR3 region has the DNA TGTGCCAGAGCAGACAGGCCTAGCACAGATACGCAGTATTTT. Translated: CARADRPSTDTQYF.

The CDR3 here is CASTGTSGTDTQYF. CDR3 in DNA: TGTGCCAGCACTGGGACTAGCGGGACAGATACGCAGTATTTT. The rearrangement joins TRBV13 to TRBJ2-3, with 12 positions matching TRBD2. V shed 7 bases and J 3 bases; nucleotides not matched to a gene: 2. This CDR3 is 14 amino acids long. Germline CDR1 is PRHDT and CDR2 is FYEKMQ (reference sequence). The entire variable domain, with the rest obtained from reference TRBV13 and TRBJ2-3, is as follows: AAGVIQSPRHLIKEKRETATLKCYPIPRHDTVYWYQQGPGQDPQFLISFYEKMQSDKGSIPDRFSAQQFSDYHSELNMSSLELGDSALYFCASTGTSGTDTQYFGPGTRLTVL.

Only one count was recorded for this clone. This sequence joins TRBV7-2 and TRBJ2-1; no clear D gene. The CDR3 totals 11 residues. Germline assignment: CDR1 SGHTA and CDR2 FQGNSA. V was shortened by 4 bases and J by 3 bases, with 1 base between the two germline ends. The CDR3 region is CASSYYNEQFF. In DNA form, the CDR3 reads TGTGCCAGCAGCTACTACAATGAGCAGTTCTTC.

In DNA form, the CDR3 reads TGTGCCAGCAGCTGGCCAGGGGGTCCCGGCGAGCAGTACTTC. Translation: CASSWPGGPGEQYF. The chain couples TRBV21-1 to TRBJ2-7; TRBD1, the table's D call, was not compared with the DNA. TRBV21-1 is a documented pseudogene. The CDR3 length is 14 residues.

The J gene is TRBJ2-2, the V gene TRBV19, with unresolved D. This CDR3 region has 13 residues. Germline V gene sequence: CDR1 LNHDA, CDR2 SQIVND (reference sequence). The germline V and J ends were trimmed by 5 bases and 6 bases, with 10 bases remaining between them. CDR3 sequence reads: CASSPRRSGELFF. CDR3 coding DNA: TGTGCCAGTAGTCCTCGTAGGTCCGGGGAGCTGTTTTTT.

A few counts support this clone. V usage is TRBV2 and J usage is TRBJ1-5; D not resolved. The CDR3 is 13 residues long. CDR1 and CDR2 (germline): SNHLY, FYNNEI. Deletions cut 3 bases from V and 7 bases from J, with 10 bases between. Here the CDR3 DNA reads TGTGCCAGCAGTGAGCCAGATTACCAGCCCCAGCATTTT. Protein sequence: CASSEPDYQPQHF.

This clone was detected only once. CDR3 amino acids: CASSQDWGRISGELFF. CDR3 nucleotide sequence: TGTGCCAGCAGCCAAGATTGGGGGCGGATCTCCGGGGAGCTGTTTTTT. V gene TRBV14 combines with J gene TRBJ2-2; TRBD1 is a possible D gene (6 bases). Germline CDR1 reads SGHDN; CDR2 reads FVKESK. The CDR3 is made up of 16 amino acids. V lost 0 bases and J 6 bases, leaving 14 bases between the germline ends.

The chain recombines TRBV5-1 with TRBJ1-2, with 12 bases aligning to TRBD1. The CDR3 covers 15 residues. The germline V gene has CDR1 SGHRS and CDR2 YFSETQ. The ends lost 3 bases at V and 4 bases at J; junction bases unmatched: 4. This CDR3 is CASSSGTGGIYGYTF. As DNA, the CDR3 is TGCGCCAGCAGCTCAGGGACAGGGGGCATCTATGGCTACACCTTC.

This chain joins TRBV12-2 and TRBJ1-4. TRBV12-2 is a listed pseudogene. The CDR3 runs 13 residues. CDR3 in amino acids: CARDQPLREKLFF. The CDR3 nucleotides are TGTGCAAGAGACCAACCGCTGAGGGAAAAACTGTTTTTT.